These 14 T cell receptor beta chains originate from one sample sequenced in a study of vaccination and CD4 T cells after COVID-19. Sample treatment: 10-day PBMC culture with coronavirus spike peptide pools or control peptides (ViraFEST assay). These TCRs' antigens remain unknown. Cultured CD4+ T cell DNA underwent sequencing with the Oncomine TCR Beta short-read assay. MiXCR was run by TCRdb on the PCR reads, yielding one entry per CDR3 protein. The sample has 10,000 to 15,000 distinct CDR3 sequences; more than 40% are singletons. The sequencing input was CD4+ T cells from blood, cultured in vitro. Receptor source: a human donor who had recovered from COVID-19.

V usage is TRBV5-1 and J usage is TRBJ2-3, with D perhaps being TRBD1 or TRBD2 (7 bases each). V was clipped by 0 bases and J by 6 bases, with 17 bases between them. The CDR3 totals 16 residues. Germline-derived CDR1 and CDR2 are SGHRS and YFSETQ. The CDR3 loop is CASSLAGGGPGDTQYF. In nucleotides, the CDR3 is TGCGCCAGCAGCTTGGCAGGGGGGGGGCCTGGGGATACGCAGTATTTT.

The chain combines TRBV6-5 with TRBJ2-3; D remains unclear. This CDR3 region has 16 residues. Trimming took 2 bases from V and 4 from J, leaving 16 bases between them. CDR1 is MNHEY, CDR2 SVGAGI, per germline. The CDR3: CASSYAPYHNPDTQYF. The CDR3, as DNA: TGTGCCAGCAGTTACGCCCCCTACCACAATCCAGATACGCAGTATTTT.

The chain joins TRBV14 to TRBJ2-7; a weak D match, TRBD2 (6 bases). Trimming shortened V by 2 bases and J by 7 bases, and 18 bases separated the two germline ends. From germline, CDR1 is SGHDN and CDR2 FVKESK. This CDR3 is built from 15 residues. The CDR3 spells CASSQSGRDWGEQYF. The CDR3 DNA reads TGTGCCAGCAGCCAATCGGGGCGGGACTGGGGGGAGCAGTACTTC. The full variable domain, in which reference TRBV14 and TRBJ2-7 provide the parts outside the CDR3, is EAGVTQFPSHSVIEKGQTVTLRCDPISGHDNLYWYRRVMGKEIKFLLHFVKESKQDESGMPNNRFLAERTGGTYSTLKVQPAELEDSGVYFCASSQSGRDWGEQYFGPGTRLTVT.

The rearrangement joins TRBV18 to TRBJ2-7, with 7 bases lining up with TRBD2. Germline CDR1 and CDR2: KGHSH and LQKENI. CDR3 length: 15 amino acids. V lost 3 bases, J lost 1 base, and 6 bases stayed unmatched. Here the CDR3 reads CASSPQAGTSYEQYF. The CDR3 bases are TGTGCCAGCTCACCTCAAGCGGGAACTTCCTACGAGCAGTACTTC.

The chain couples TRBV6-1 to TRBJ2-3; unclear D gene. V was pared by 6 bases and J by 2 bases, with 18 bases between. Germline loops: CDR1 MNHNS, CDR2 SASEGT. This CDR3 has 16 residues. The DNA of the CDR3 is TGTGCCAGCAGCCGAAAGACTGGCGTGGTCACAGATACGCAGTATTTT. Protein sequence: CASSRKTGVVTDTQYF.

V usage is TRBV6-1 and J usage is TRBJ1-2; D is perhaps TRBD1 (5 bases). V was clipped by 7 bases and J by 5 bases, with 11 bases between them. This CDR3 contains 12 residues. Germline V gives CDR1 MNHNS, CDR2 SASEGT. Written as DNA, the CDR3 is TGTGCCAGCACGAGGGGACCTTATGGCTACACCTTC. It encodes CASTRGPYGYTF.

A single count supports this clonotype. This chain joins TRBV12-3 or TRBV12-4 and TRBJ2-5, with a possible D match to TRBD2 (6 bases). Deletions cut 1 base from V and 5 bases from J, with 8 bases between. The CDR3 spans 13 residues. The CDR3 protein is CASSLGSGETQYF. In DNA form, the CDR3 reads TGTGCCAGCAGTTTAGGGAGCGGGGAGACCCAGTACTTC.

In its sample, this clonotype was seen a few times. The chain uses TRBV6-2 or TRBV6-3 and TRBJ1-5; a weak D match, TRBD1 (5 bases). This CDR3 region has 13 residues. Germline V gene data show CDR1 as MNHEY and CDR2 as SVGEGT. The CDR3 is CAVGQGLEQPQHF. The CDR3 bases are TGTGCGGTGGGGCAGGGATTGGAACAGCCCCAGCATTTT.

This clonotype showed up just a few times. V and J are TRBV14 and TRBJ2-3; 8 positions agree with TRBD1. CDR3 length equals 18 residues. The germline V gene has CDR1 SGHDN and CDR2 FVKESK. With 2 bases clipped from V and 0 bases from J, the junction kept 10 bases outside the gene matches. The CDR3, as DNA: TGTGCCAGCAGCCAAAGACAGGGGTCCGAATATAGCACAGATACGCAGTATTTT. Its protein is CASSQRQGSEYSTDTQYF.

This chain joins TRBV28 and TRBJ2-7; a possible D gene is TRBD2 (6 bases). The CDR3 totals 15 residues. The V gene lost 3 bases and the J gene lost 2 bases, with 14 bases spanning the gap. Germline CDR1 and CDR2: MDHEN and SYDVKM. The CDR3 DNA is TGTGCCAGCAGTTTCCCATCAGGAGGGACCTACGAGCAGTACTTC. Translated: CASSFPSGGTYEQYF.

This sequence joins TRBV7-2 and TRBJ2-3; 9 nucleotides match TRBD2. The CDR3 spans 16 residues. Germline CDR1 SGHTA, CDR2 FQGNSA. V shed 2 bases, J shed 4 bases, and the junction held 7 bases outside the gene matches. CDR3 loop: CASSLRLRGGADTQYF. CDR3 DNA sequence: TGTGCCAGCAGCTTAAGGTTGCGGGGGGGAGCAGATACGCAGTATTTT.

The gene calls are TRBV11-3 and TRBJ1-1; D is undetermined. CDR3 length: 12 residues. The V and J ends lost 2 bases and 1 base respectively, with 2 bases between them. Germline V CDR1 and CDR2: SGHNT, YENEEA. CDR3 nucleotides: TGTGCCAGCAGCTTATCGAACACTGAAGCTTTCTTT. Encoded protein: CASSLSNTEAFF.

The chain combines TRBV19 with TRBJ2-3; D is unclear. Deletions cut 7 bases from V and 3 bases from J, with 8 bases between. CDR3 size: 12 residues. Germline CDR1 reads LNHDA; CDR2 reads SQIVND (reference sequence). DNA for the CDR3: TGTGCCAGTAACGCCCGGACAGATACGCAGTATTTT. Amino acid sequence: CASNARTDTQYF. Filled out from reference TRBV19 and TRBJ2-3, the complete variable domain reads DGGITQSPKYLFRKEGQNVTLSCEQNLNHDAMYWYRQDPGQGLRLIYYSQIVNDFQKGDIAEGYSVSREKKESFPLTVTSAQKNPTAFYLCASNARTDTQYFGPGTRLTVL.

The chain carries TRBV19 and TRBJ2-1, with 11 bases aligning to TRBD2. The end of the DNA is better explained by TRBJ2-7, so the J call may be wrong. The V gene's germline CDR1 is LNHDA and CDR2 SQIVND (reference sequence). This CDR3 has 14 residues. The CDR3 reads CASSLASGRIEQYF. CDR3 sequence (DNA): TGTGCCAGTAGTTTGGCTAGCGGGAGGATCGAGCAGTACTTC.